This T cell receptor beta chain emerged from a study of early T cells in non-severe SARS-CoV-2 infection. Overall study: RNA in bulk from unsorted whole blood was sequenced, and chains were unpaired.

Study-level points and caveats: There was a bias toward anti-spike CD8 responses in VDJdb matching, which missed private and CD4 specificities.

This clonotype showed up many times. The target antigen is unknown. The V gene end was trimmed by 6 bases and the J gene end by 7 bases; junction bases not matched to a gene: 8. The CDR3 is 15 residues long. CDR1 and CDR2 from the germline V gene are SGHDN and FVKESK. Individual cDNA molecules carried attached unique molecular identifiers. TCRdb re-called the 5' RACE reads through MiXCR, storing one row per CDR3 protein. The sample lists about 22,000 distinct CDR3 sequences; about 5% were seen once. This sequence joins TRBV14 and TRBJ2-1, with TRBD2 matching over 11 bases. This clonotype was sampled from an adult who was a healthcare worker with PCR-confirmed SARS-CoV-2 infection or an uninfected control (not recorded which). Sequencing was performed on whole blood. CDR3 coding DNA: TGTGCCAGCAGTCTTACTAGCGGGGGTACAAATGAGCAGTTCTTC. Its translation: CASSLTSGGTNEQFF.